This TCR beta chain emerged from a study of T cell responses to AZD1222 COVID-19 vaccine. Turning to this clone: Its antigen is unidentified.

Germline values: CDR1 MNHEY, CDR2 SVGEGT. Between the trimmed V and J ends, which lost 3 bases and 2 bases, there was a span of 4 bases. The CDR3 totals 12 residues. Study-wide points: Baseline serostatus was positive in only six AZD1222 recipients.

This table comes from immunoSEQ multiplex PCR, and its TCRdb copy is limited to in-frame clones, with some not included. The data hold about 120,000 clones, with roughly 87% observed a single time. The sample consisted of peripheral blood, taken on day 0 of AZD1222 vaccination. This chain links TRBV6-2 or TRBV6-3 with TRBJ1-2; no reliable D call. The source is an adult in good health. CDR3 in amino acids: CASSYPNYGYTF. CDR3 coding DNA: TGTGCCAGCAGTTATCCCAACTATGGCTACACCTTC.